A selection of T cell receptor beta chains follows, all from one sample in a study of blood T cell repertoires in COVID-19. Repertoires were generated with immunoSEQ multiplex PCR, while TCRdb's copy carries only in-frame clones and drops some. The sample has roughly 150,000 clones; 65% to 85% are singletons. Sequencing used PBMCs or T cells enriched from blood (not recorded which). These receptors were collected from a man between 65 and 80 years old who had been exposed to COVID-19. CDR3s include the opening cysteine and the closing phenylalanine or tryptophan.

V gene	J gene	CDR3 protein
TRBV10-1	TRBJ2-6	CASPSFNVLTF
TRBV28	TRBJ1-5	CASSPRDQPQHF
TRBV7-9	TRBJ1-2	CASSPQGPYGYTF
TRBV30	TRBJ2-3	CAWSVASGVDTQYF
TRBV7-9	TRBJ1-3	CASSTTGQGGDTIYF
TRBV18	TRBJ1-2	CASSPSGSVNYGYTF
TRBV6-5	TRBJ2-4	CASSPPGGVKNIQYF
TRBV28	TRBJ1-2	CASRRQDGYTF
TRBV5-4	TRBJ2-3	CASSLASGRADTQYF
TRBV11-2	TRBJ2-4	CASSLVGRAGGIQYF
TRBV10-2	TRBJ1-2	CASGGPGQGHYGYTF
TRBV6-5	TRBJ2-6	CASWTVTGANVLTF
TRBV19	TRBJ1-5	CASSIDWAANQPQHF
TRBV7-2	TRBJ1-1	CASSLGSGGDTEAFF
TRBV6-5	TRBJ2-7	CASGGVSPGVYEQYF
TRBV19	TRBJ2-5	CASSAGLAGTETQYF
TRBV27	TRBJ2-3	CASSSLGTGGEWDTQYF
TRBV19	TRBJ1-1	CASRDLQRGTEAFF
TRBV19	TRBJ1-5	CASNDRGNQPQHF
TRBV2	TRBJ1-2	CASSLLDRGTNGYTF
TRBV4-1	TRBJ1-3	CASSPRTTAPNTIYF
TRBV19	TRBJ1-1	CASSIVGGSTEAFF
TRBV18	TRBJ1-2	CASSGLQQGAPNYGYTF
TRBV14	TRBJ2-2	CASSRSTGELFF
TRBV4-2	TRBJ1-6	CASSQVAGESSSYNSPLHF
TRBV5-6	TRBJ1-6	CASTSGQPNSPLHF
TRBV11-2	TRBJ1-4	CASSLDFGQGAISGEKLFF
TRBV6-5	TRBJ2-1	CASTRPSGELFF
TRBV28	TRBJ1-2	CASGGQGALGYTF
TRBV7-9	TRBJ1-1	CASSSITFSMNTEAFF
TRBV9	TRBJ1-2	CASSRDRGGGYTF
TRBV6-5	TRBJ1-5	CASSYEGGSNQPQHF
TRBV5-8	TRBJ2-7	CASSLAKLAGATYEQYF
TRBV27	TRBJ1-6	CASSSGFNSPLHF
TRBV4-1	TRBJ2-3	CASSRGDRDGTDTQYF
TRBV2	TRBJ2-1	CASSFGTGYNEQFF
TRBV4-3	TRBJ2-6	CASSRALGVVSSGANVLTF
TRBV5-1	TRBJ1-4	CASSLQPGTGTTGEKLFF
TRBV28	TRBJ2-1	CASRSSGVSYNEQFF
TRBV19	TRBJ2-1	CASSSVPSYNEQFF
TRBV6-5	TRBJ1-2	CASSYQGTDGYTF
TRBV23-1	TRBJ1-1	CASSQSWDRDNTEAFF
TRBV27	TRBJ1-3	CASSLRQNGNTIYF
TRBV18	TRBJ1-4	CASSPDRQGSTNEKLFF
TRBV5-1	TRBJ2-5	CASRQLGLAGATETQYF
TRBV21-1	TRBJ1-1	CASSKAPGTGEQYTEAFF
TRBV7-9	TRBJ1-3	CASSTLTPYSGNTIYF
TRBV19	TRBJ1-5	CASSMGQKMRPQHF
TRBV29-1	TRBJ1-1	CSVGETGGTFF
TRBV4-3	TRBJ1-2	CASSQDRGQDYGYTF
TRBV18	TRBJ2-7	CASSPTRDRATYEQYF
TRBV28	TRBJ2-3	CASSLGLADTDTQYF
TRBV5-5	TRBJ1-1	CASSLRGQGTEAFF
TRBV11-2	TRBJ2-2	CASSFTNTGELFF
TRBV27	TRBJ2-2	CASRSGTNTGELFF
TRBV5-6	TRBJ2-7	CASTAGTGGEQYF
TRBV10-3	TRBJ2-3	CAISESGGQTPQYF